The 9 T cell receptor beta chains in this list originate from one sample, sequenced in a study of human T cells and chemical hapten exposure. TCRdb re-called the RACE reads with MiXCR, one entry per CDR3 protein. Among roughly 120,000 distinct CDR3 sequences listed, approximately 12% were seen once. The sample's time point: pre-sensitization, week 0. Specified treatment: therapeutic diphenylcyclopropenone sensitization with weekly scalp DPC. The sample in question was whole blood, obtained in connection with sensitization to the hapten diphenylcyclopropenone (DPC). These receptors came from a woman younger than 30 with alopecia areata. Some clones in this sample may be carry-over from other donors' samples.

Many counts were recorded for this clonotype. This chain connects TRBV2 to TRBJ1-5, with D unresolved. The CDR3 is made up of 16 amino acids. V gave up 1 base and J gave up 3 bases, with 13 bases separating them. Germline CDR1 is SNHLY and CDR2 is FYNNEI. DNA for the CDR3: TGTGCCAGCAGTGAAGTCCCGGGCGGACCCAATCAGCCCCAGCATTTT. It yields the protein CASSEVPGGPNQPQHF.

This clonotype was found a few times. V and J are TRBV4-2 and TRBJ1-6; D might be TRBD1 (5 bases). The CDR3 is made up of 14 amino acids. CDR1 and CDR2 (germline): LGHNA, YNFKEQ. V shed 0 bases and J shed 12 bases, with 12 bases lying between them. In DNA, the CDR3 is TGTGCCAGCAGCCAAGAACGGCGGGGGGAACCCCTCCACTTT. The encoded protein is CASSQERRGEPLHF.

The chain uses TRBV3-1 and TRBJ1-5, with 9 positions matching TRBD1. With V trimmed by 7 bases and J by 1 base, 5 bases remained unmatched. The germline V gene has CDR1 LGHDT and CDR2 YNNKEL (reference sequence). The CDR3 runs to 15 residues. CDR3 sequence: CASKLGTGSNQPQHF. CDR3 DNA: TGTGCCAGCAAGTTGGGGACAGGGAGCAATCAGCCCCAGCATTTT.

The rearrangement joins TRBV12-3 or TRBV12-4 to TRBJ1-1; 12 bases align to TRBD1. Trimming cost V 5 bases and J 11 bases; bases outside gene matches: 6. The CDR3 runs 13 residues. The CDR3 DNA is TGTGCCAGCAGTCCGGGACAGGGGGCTTTTGCTTTCTTT. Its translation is CASSPGQGAFAFF.

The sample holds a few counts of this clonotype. CDR3 sequence reads: CASSQDTGLGNTIYF. In DNA form, the CDR3 reads TGTGCCAGCAGCCAAGATACGGGGCTTGGAAACACCATATATTTT. The chain recombines TRBV3-1 with TRBJ1-3, with a weak D call TRBD1 (5 bases). Germline V lookup: CDR1 LGHDT, CDR2 YNNKEL (reference sequence). The length of the CDR3 is 15 residues. V was pared by 0 bases and J by 3 bases, with 9 bases between.

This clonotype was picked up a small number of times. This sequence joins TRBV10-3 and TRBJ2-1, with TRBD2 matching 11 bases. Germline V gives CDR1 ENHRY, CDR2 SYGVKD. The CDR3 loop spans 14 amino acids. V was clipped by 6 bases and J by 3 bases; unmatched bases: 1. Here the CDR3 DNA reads TGTGCCATCAGCCTAGCGGGGGGCTACAATGAGCAGTTCTTC. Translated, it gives CAISLAGGYNEQFF.

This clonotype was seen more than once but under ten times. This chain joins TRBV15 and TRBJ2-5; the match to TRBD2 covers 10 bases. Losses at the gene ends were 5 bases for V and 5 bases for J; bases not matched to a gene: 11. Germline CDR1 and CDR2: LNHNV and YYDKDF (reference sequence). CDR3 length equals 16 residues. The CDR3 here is CATSRPSGGADETQYF. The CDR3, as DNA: TGTGCCACCAGCCGTCCAAGCGGGGGGGCCGACGAGACCCAGTACTTC.

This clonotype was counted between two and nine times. This CDR3 reads CASSEWTSEQFF. The CDR3 nucleotides are TGTGCCAGCAGTGAATGGACATCCGAGCAGTTCTTC. This sequence joins TRBV2 and TRBJ2-1; the D gene is possibly TRBD1 (5 bases). Looked up from germline, CDR1 is SNHLY and CDR2 is FYNNEI. V was clipped by 2 bases and J by 10 bases, with 9 bases between them. CDR3 length equals 12 residues.

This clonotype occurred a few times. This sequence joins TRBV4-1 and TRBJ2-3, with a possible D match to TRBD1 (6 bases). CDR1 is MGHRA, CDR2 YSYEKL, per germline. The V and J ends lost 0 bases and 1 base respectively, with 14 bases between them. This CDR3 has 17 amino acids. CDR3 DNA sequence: TGCGCCAGCAGCCAAGACCCCGACAGGTCCCGCACAGATACGCAGTATTTT. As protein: CASSQDPDRSRTDTQYF.